A selection of T cell receptor beta chains follows, all from one sample in a study of blood T cell repertoires in COVID-19. Assay used: immunoSEQ multiplex PCR; TCRdb lists only in-frame clones, some missing. Of roughly 200,000 clones in the sample, around 80% are singletons; the top ten hold around 6%. Sequenced sample: peripheral blood. These receptors originate from an older woman with acute or convalescent COVID-19. Each CDR3 is given with its conserved first and last residue. D genes are given only for firm matches. The listing skips clone size in some rows; elsewhere it reads once, few, many or a size class.

clone_size	d_call	v_call	j_call	cdr3_nt	cdr3_aa
.	.	TRBV5-4	TRBJ2-5	TGTGCCAGCAGCTTGGGGCAACAAGAGACCCAGTACTTC	CASSLGQQETQYF
.	.	TRBV28	TRBJ1-4	TGTGCCAGCAGCCACAATGGGGGCTCCCGAGGAAGTGAAAAACTGTTTTTT	CASSHNGGSRGSEKLFF
.	.	TRBV5-6	TRBJ1-1	TGTGCCAGCAGCCCCAACACGGGGAGTGACATGAACACTGAAGCTTTCTTT	CASSPNTGSDMNTEAFF
.	.	TRBV4-2	TRBJ2-3	TGTGCCAGCAGCCAAGAGGAGAGTAGCACAGATACGCAGTATTTT	CASSQEESSTDTQYF
.	.	TRBV10-3	TRBJ2-1	TGTGCCATCAGTGAGCTCGCTAGTGAGCAGTTCTTC	CAISELASEQFF
once	.	TRBV5-1	TRBJ2-5	TGCGCCAGCAGCCAGACCCCCGGACTTACGGAGACCCAGTACTTC	CASSQTPGLTETQYF
.	.	TRBV9	TRBJ2-2	TGTGCCAGCAGCGGTGGGCAAGCGAACACCGGGGAGCTGTTTTTT	CASSGGQANTGELFF
.	TRBD2	TRBV6-5	TRBJ2-7	TGTGCCACCGGGACTAGCGTCTCCTACGAGCAGTACTTC	CATGTSVSYEQYF
few	.	TRBV6-6	TRBJ1-1	TGTGCCAGCAGTTACCTTACTAGTGAAGCTTTCTTT	CASSYLTSEAFF
.	.	TRBV5-1	TRBJ2-1	TGCGCCAGCAGCGCCGGGACTTACAATGAGCAGTTCTTC	CASSAGTYNEQFF
.	.	TRBV14	TRBJ2-3	TGTGCCAGCAGCCAATGGGGCTCCCCAGATACGCAGTATTTT	CASSQWGSPDTQYF
.	TRBD1	TRBV2	TRBJ1-5	TGTGCCAGCAGGGTGGGACAGGGCGGCCGCAATCAGCCCCAGCATTTT	CASRVGQGGRNQPQHF
.	.	TRBV4-2	TRBJ2-7	TGTGCCAGCAGCCCCCGGTTGTTTTTATCCTACGAGCAGTACTTC	CASSPRLFLSYEQYF
few	TRBD2	TRBV6-1	TRBJ2-4	TGTGCCAGCAGTGTTTCGACTAGCGGGGTAGCCAAAAACATTCAGTACTTC	CASSVSTSGVAKNIQYF
.	TRBD1	TRBV12-5	TRBJ2-1	TGTGCTAGTGGCCGCTCTCCCGGGACAGGGGTCTTCAATGAGCAGTTCTTC	CASGRSPGTGVFNEQFF
.	.	TRBV28	TRBJ1-6	TGTGCCAGCAGAATCAGGGGAGTAAGGTGGAATTCACCCCTCCACTTT	CASRIRGVRWNSPLHF
.	.	TRBV2	TRBJ1-4	TGTGCCATTAGGCTCCCAGGGGTTGCTAATGAAAAACTGTTTTTT	CAIRLPGVANEKLFF
.	TRBD1	TRBV18	TRBJ1-2	TGTGCCAGCTCACCCACCATGGGACAGGACTATGGCTACACCTTC	CASSPTMGQDYGYTF
few	.	TRBV28	TRBJ1-2	TGTGCCAGCAGCTTTCTCGGTGATGGCTACACCTTC	CASSFLGDGYTF
.	TRBD1	TRBV5-1	TRBJ1-1	TGCGCCAGCAGCCCGGGGACAGCGATCACTGAAGCTTTCTTT	CASSPGTAITEAFF
.	TRBD1	TRBV2	TRBJ1-2	TGTGCCAGCAGCGGACAGGCTAACTATGGCTACACCTTC	CASSGQANYGYTF
.	.	TRBV16	TRBJ1-5	TGTGCCAGCAGCCAATCCCTAGGGACAACGAATCAGCCCCAGCATTTT	CASSQSLGTTNQPQHF
.	.	TRBV29-1	TRBJ2-2	TGCAGCGTTGTTCAGGGTACCGGGGAGCTGTTTTTT	CSVVQGTGELFF
.	TRBD2	TRBV6-5	TRBJ2-7	TGTGCCAGCATGAGACTAGCGGACTCCTACGAGCAGTACTTC	CASMRLADSYEQYF
.	.	TRBV14	TRBJ2-7	TGTGCCAGCAGCCATTCTTACGAGCAGTACTTC	CASSHSYEQYF
.	.	TRBV6-5	TRBJ2-6	TGTGCCAGCAGACAGGGCGTAGTCACGGCCAACGTCCTGACTTTC	CASRQGVVTANVLTF
.	TRBD1	TRBV7-7	TRBJ2-7	TGTGCCAGCAGCTTCGGACAGGGGGCCGAGCAGTACTTC	CASSFGQGAEQYF
.	.	TRBV27	TRBJ2-1	TGTGCCAGCAGCCCGGGGTTCTACAATGAGCAGTTCTTC	CASSPGFYNEQFF
.	.	TRBV15	TRBJ2-5	TGTGCCACCAGCAGAGTCCACAGGGAAGAGACCCAGTACTTC	CATSRVHREETQYF
.	TRBD2	TRBV5-4	TRBJ2-5	TGTGCCAGCAGCCCGGGAGGACTAGCGGGAGGGCCGCCGGAGACCCAGTACTTC	CASSPGGLAGGPPETQYF
few	TRBD1	TRBV19	TRBJ1-6	TGTGCCAGTAGCTGGGACAGGGTGGATTCACCCCTCCACTTT	CASSWDRVDSPLHF
.	.	TRBV28	TRBJ1-1	TGTGCCAGCAGGCCCCTAGGCACTGAAGCTTTCTTT	CASRPLGTEAFF
.	TRBD2	TRBV3-1/TRBV3-2	TRBJ2-1	TGTGCCACCACTCGGACTAGCGGGAGTAGAAGGTTTGGCAATGAGCAGTTCTTC	CATTRTSGSRRFGNEQFF
.	TRBD1	TRBV5-1	TRBJ2-6	TGCGCCAGCAGCTTGACAGGGGGTGTCGCTGGGGCCAACGTCCTGACTTTC	CASSLTGGVAGANVLTF
.	TRBD1	TRBV19	TRBJ1-2	TGTGCCAGTAGTCTGGGACAGCTATTTTATGGCTACACCTTC	CASSLGQLFYGYTF
.	TRBD2	TRBV15	TRBJ2-3	TGTGCCACCAGCAGAGATACGAGCGGGAGGGGCCCGGATACGCAGTATTTT	CATSRDTSGRGPDTQYF
few	.	TRBV5-1	TRBJ2-1	TGCGCCAGCAGCTTGGGGCAGTCGAATGAGCAGTTCTTC	CASSLGQSNEQFF
once	TRBD2	TRBV6-4	TRBJ2-1	TGTGCCAGCAGTCACGGACTAGCGGGAGAGAATGAGCAGTTCTTC	CASSHGLAGENEQFF
.	TRBD1	TRBV2	TRBJ2-5	TGTGCCAGCAGTCCCACAGGGGGCAAACAAGAGACCCAGTACTTC	CASSPTGGKQETQYF
.	.	TRBV27	TRBJ2-2	TGTGCCAGCAGTTTATTAATCGGGGGCACCGGGGAGCTGTTTTTT	CASSLLIGGTGELFF
.	.	TRBV3-1/TRBV3-2	TRBJ1-1	TGTGCCAGCAGCCCGACGGCCAGGGATTTCAACACTGAAGCTTTCTTT	CASSPTARDFNTEAFF
.	.	TRBV2	TRBJ1-5	TGTGCCAGCAAGGGAGACTACGACGCCCAGCATTTT	CASKGDYDAQHF
.	TRBD1	TRBV7-9	TRBJ1-2	TGTGCCAGCAGCTTAGCGGGGACAGGGCGATTCTATGGCTACACCTTC	CASSLAGTGRFYGYTF
.	TRBD1	TRBV18	TRBJ2-4	TGTGCCAGCTCACACTTTCAAGGACAGGGGGCGAGAAACATTCAGTACTTC	CASSHFQGQGARNIQYF
.	TRBD2	TRBV6-5	TRBJ2-1	TGTGCCAGCACGGGACTAGCGGGGCCCAATGAGCAGTTCTTC	CASTGLAGPNEQFF
.	.	TRBV6-7	TRBJ2-1	TGTGCCAGCGTCCGGCTGGGGACTCACTACAATGAGCAGTTCTTC	CASVRLGTHYNEQFF
.	TRBD1	TRBV19	TRBJ1-2	TGTGCCAGTAGTACCCGGGACAGGTTTAATGGCTACACCTTC	CASSTRDRFNGYTF
.	.	TRBV5-1	TRBJ1-3	TGCGCCAGCACCGAGACGACGGGAGGAAACACCATATATTTT	CASTETTGGNTIYF
.	.	TRBV5-1	TRBJ2-2	TGCGCCAGCAGCCTGGAGGGGGTCGGGGAGCTGTTTTTT	CASSLEGVGELFF
.	.	TRBV4-2	TRBJ2-2	TGTGCCAGCAGCCAGAGGGGGACCGGGGAGCTGTTTTTT	CASSQRGTGELFF
.	.	TRBV27	TRBJ1-5	TGTGCCAGCAGTTTAGAAAGGCCCGGAGGGAATCAGCCCCAGCATTTT	CASSLERPGGNQPQHF
.	TRBD1	TRBV19	TRBJ2-2	TGTGCCAGTAGTATCTGGGACAGGGTTGGCGGGGAGCTGTTTTTT	CASSIWDRVGGELFF
.	.	TRBV6-5	TRBJ2-7	TGTGCCAGCACCCCCGCTGGGGGGACGAGGGAGCAGTACTTC	CASTPAGGTREQYF
.	.	TRBV3-1/TRBV3-2	TRBJ2-3	TGTGCCAGCAGCCAAAGTAGGAGCGTTAGCACAGATACGCAGTATTTT	CASSQSRSVSTDTQYF